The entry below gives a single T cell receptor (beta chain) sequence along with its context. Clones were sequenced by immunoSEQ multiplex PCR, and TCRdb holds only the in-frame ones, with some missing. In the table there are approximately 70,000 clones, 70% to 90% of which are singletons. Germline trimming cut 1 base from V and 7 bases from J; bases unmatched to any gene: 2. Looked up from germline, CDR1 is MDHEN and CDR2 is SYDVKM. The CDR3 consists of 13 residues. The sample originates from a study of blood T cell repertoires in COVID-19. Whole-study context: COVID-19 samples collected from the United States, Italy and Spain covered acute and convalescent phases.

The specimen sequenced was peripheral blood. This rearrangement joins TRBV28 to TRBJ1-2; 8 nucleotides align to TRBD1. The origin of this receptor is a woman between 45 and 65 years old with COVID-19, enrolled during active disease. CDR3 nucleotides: TGTGCCAGCAGTTTATCAGGGGGCCTTGGCTACACCTTC. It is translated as CASSLSGGLGYTF.